This is a list of T cell receptor beta chains from one sample in a study of cytomegalovirus exposure and HLA in healthy donors. The method was immunoSEQ multiplex PCR; TCRdb's version includes in-frame clones alone and lacks a portion of them. Of 110,000 or so clones listed, 65% to 90% are singletons. The source material was PBMCs. The receptors here all came from a woman in her thirties or forties in good health and CMV-seronegative. CDR3s include the opening cysteine and the closing phenylalanine or tryptophan. The D gene is left open where the match is weak.

j_gene	d_gene	v_gene	len	CDR3aa
TRBJ2-1	-	TRBV5-1	14	CASSLDILANEQFF
TRBJ1-1	TRBD1	TRBV28	14	CASSPQGQGYPAFF
TRBJ2-7	TRBD2	TRBV4-2	15	CASSQGLASLAEQYF
TRBJ2-7	TRBD2	TRBV5-1	16	CASSLETSGRGSEQYF
TRBJ1-5	-	TRBV28	17	CASRTRGWIDSNQPQHF
TRBJ1-6	TRBD1	TRBV30	14	CAWSGQGNSSPLHF
-	-	TRBV10-1	16	CASSESWTADSYEQYF
TRBJ2-3	-	TRBV7-9	14	CASSWGDSTDTQYF
TRBJ2-7	TRBD2	TRBV27	16	CASSTEAGGHSYEQYF
TRBJ1-3	TRBD1	TRBV2	17	CASRLGTGLRAGNTIYF
TRBJ2-2	-	TRBV11-3	17	CASSSPRERWGTGELFF
TRBJ1-4	-	TRBV12-5	15	CASGLTGRSNEKLFF
TRBJ2-5	-	TRBV30	12	CAWSVLQETQYF
TRBJ2-1	TRBD2	TRBV4-2	19	CASSQRPISGMSSYNERFF
TRBJ2-3	TRBD2	TRBV29-1	14	CSVETSGLTDTQYF
TRBJ1-1	TRBD1	TRBV7-3	16	CASSPRDRGRNTEAFF